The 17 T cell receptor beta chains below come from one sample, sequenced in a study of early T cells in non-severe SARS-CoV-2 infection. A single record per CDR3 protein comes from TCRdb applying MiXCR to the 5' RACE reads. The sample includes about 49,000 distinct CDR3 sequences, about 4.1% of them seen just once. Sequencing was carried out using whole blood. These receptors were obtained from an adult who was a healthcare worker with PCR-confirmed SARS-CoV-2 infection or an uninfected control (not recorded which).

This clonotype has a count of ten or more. The CDR3 nucleotides are TGTGCCAGCAGCTTAGGGGGAGAGAGGAATCAGCCCCAGCATTTT. Translating gives CASSLGGERNQPQHF. This sequence joins TRBV7-9 and TRBJ1-5; D is uncertain. The CDR3 totals 15 residues. Germline CDR1 is SEHNR and CDR2 is FQNEAQ (reference sequence). Trimming shortened V by 1 base and J by 4 bases, and 11 bases separated the two germline ends. Looking up the rest from reference TRBV7-9 and TRBJ1-5 gives the full variable domain: DTGVSQNPRHKITKRGQNVTFRCDPISEHNRLYWYRQTLGQGPEFLTYFQNEAQLEKSRLLSDRFSAERPKGSFSTLEIQRTEQGDSAMYLCASSLGGERNQPQHFGDGTRLSIL.

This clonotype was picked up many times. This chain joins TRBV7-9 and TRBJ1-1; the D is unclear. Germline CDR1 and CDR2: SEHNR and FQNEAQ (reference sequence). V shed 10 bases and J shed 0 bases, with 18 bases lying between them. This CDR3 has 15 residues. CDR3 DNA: TGTGCCACCAGAAATACCCTCAGTTTGAACACTGAAGCTTTCTTT. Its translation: CATRNTLSLNTEAFF.

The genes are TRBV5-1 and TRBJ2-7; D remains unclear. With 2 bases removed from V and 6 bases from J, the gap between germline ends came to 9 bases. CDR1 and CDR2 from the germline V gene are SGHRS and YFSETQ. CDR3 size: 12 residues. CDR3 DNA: TGCGCCAGCAGCTTAGGAGTAAGCGAGCAGTACTTC. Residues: CASSLGVSEQYF.

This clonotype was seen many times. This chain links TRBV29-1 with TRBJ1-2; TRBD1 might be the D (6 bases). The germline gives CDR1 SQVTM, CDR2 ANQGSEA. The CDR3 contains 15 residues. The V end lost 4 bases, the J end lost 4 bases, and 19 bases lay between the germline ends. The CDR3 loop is CSVAFGGGMGYGYTF. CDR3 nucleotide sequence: TGCAGCGTTGCGTTCGGGGGCGGGATGGGCTATGGCTACACCTTC.

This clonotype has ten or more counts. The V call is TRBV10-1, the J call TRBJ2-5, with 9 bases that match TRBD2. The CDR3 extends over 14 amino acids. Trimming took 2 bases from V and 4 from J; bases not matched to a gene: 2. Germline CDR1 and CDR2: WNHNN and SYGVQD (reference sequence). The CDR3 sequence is CASSEGTSPETQYF. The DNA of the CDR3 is TGCGCCAGCAGTGAGGGGACTAGCCCAGAGACCCAGTACTTC.

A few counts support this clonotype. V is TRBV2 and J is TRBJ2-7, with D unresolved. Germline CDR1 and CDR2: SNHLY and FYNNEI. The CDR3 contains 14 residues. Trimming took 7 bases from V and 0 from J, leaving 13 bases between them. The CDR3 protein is CASKEEVSSYEQYF. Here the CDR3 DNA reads TGTGCCAGCAAAGAGGAAGTTAGCTCCTACGAGCAGTACTTC.

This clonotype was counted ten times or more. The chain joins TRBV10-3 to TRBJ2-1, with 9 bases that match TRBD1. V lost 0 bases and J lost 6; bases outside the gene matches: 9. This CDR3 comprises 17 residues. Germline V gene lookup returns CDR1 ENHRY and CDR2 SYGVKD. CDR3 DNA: TGTGCCATCAGTGAGTCGAATAGGACAGGGGTAAGCAATGAGCAGTTCTTC. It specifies CAISESNRTGVSNEQFF.

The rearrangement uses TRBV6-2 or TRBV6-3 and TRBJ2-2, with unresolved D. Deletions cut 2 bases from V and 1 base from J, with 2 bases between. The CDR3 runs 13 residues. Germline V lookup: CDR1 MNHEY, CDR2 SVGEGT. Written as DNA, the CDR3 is TGTGCCAGCAGTTACCTGAACACCGGGGAGCTGTTTTTT. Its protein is CASSYLNTGELFF.

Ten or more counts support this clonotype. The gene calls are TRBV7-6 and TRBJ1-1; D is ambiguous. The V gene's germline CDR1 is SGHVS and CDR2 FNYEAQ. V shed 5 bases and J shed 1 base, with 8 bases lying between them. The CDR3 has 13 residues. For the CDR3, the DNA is TGTGCCAGCAGCCCTGACGAGAACACTGAAGCTTTCTTT. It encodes CASSPDENTEAFF.

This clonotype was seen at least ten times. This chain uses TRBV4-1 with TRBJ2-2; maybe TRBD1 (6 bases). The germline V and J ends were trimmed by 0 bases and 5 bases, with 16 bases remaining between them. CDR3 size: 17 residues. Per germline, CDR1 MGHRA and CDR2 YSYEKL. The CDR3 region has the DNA TGCGCCAGCAGCCAAGAAGAGCCAGGGGTTCGGACCGGGGAGCTGTTTTTT. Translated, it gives CASSQEEPGVRTGELFF.

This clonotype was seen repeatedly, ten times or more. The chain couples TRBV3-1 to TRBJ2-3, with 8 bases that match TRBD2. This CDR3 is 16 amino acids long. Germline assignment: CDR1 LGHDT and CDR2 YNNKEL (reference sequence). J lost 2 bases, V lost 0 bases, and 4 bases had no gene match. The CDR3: CASSQDQRGNTDTQYF. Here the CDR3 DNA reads TGTGCCAGCAGCCAAGACCAGCGGGGGAACACAGATACGCAGTATTTT.

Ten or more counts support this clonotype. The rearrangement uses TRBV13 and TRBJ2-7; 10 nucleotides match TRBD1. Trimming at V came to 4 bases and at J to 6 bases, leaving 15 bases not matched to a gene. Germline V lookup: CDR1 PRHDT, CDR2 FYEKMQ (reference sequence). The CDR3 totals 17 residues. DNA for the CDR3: TGTGCCAGCAGCTCTACATATACCGGGACAGGGGCCACCGAGCAGTACTTC. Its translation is CASSSTYTGTGATEQYF. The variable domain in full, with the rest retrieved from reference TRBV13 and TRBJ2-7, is AAGVIQSPRHLIKEKRETATLKCYPIPRHDTVYWYQQGPGQDPQFLISFYEKMQSDKGSIPDRFSAQQFSDYHSELNMSSLELGDSALYFCASSSTYTGTGATEQYFGPGTRLTVT.

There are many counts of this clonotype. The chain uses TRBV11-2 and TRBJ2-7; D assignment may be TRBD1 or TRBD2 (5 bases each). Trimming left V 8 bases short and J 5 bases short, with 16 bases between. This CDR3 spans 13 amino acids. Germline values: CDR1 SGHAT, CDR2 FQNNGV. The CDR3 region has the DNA TGTGCCAGCGGCCCGGGGCGAACGGACGAGCAGTACTTC. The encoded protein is CASGPGRTDEQYF.

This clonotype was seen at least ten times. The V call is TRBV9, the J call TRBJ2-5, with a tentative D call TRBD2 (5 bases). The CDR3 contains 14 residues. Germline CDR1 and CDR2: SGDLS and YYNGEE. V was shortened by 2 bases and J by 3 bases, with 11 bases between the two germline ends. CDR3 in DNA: TGTGCCAGCAGCGTCCAAGCGGTGAAAGAGACCCAGTACTTC. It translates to CASSVQAVKETQYF.

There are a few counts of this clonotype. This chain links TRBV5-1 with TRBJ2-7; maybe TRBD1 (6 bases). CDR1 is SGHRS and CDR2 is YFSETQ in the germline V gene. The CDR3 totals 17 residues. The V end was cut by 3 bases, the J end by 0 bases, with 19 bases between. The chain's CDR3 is CASSYLAQGTNSYEQYF. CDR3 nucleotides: TGCGCCAGCAGCTACTTAGCCCAGGGGACAAACTCCTACGAGCAGTACTTC.

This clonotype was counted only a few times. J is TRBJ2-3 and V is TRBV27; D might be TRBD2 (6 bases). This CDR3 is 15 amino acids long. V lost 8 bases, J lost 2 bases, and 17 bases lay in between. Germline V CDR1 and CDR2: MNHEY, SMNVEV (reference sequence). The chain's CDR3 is CASGLGTSNTDTQYF. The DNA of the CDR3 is TGTGCCAGCGGTCTCGGGACTTCCAACACAGATACGCAGTATTTT.

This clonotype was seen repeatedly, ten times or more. CDR3 loop: CASSLEPARAGEAFF. As DNA, the CDR3 is TGTGCCAGCAGCTTGGAACCCGCCCGAGCAGGGGAAGCTTTCTTT. J is TRBJ1-1 and V is TRBV7-9; perhaps TRBD1 as D (5 bases). The CDR3 contains 15 residues. Germline loops: CDR1 SEHNR, CDR2 FQNEAQ (reference sequence). V shed 3 bases and J shed 8 bases, with 19 bases lying between them.